The 6 T cell receptor beta chains below were found in one sample sequenced in a study of blood T cell repertoires in COVID-19. Some clones are missing from TCRdb's copy, which holds only in-frame ones; the method was immunoSEQ multiplex PCR. The sample contains tens of thousands of clones, just over 85% of which appear only once. The sample consisted of peripheral blood. The receptors were gathered from a human donor in a cohort sampled during active COVID-19.

This clone was seen a few times. The chain couples TRBV7-2 to TRBJ2-7; no clear D. V lost 5 bases to trimming and J lost 3 bases, with 14 bases between them. This CDR3 spans 14 amino acids. The germline CDR1 and CDR2 sequences are SGHTA and FQGNSA. This CDR3 reads CASSHYRLGYEQYF. For the CDR3, the DNA is TGTGCCAGCAGCCATTACCGTCTAGGCTACGAGCAGTACTTC.

The genes are TRBV7-9 and TRBJ1-6; perhaps TRBD1 as D (6 bases). V lost 1 base to trimming and J lost 10 bases, with 14 bases between them. Germline V lookup: CDR1 SEHNR, CDR2 FQNEAQ (reference sequence). This CDR3 contains 15 residues. CDR3 amino acids: CASSLVQGSGSPLHF. CDR3 coding DNA: TGTGCCAGCAGCTTAGTCCAGGGGAGTGGATCACCCCTCCACTTT.

This clone was counted a single time. V is TRBV6-2 or TRBV6-3 and J is TRBJ1-1; tentatively, D is TRBD1 (6 bases). The CDR3 is 14 amino acids. Per germline, CDR1 MNHEY and CDR2 SVGEGT. V was clipped by 6 bases and J by 1 base, with 12 bases between them. DNA for the CDR3: TGTGCCAGCAGCAACAGGGCCGAGAACACTGAAGCTTTCTTT. As protein: CASSNRAENTEAFF.

V usage is TRBV7-2 and J usage is TRBJ2-3; TRBD2 agrees at 8 bases. V lost 1 base to trimming and J lost 2 bases; unmatched junction nucleotides: 5. CDR3 length: 16 residues. Germline V gives CDR1 SGHTA, CDR2 FQGNSA. The DNA of the CDR3 is TGTGCCAGCAGCTTAGTACTAGCGGACTTCACAGATACGCAGTATTTT. This codes for CASSLVLADFTDTQYF.

This clone has only one observation. The rearrangement joins TRBV15 to TRBJ2-5; 7 bases map to TRBD1. The V and J ends lost 3 bases and 0 bases, in that order; junction bases with no gene match: 7. There are 16 residues in the CDR3. The V gene's germline CDR1 is LNHNV and CDR2 YYDKDF (reference sequence). This CDR3 reads CATSRKGTVDQETQYF. For the CDR3, the DNA is TGTGCCACCAGCAGGAAGGGGACAGTAGACCAAGAGACCCAGTACTTC.

The chain recombines TRBV6-4 with TRBJ2-1, with TRBD1 matching over 11 bases. CDR1 and CDR2 from the germline V gene are MRHNA and SNTAGT. CDR3 length: 14 residues. Germline trimming cut 3 bases from V and 6 bases from J; bases unmatched to any gene: 1. Here the CDR3 reads CASSDGTGGNEQFF. DNA for the CDR3: TGTGCCAGCAGTGATGGGACAGGGGGCAATGAGCAGTTCTTC.